This T cell receptor (beta chain) was found in a study of CD8 T cells in Susac syndrome. Study observations and caveats: TCR sequencing and HLA analysis covered a relatively small number of individuals.

For this clonotype: The antigen remains undetermined.

The RNA input was roughly 0.45 to 1 ug, and it was reverse transcribed with random hexamers. TCRdb processed the immunoSEQ multiplex PCR reads anew with MiXCR; each CDR3 protein has one entry. The sample records fewer than 350,000 distinct CDR3 sequences, around 85% being singletons. TCR beta sequencing covered blood CD8+ and CD4+ T cells. Negative isolation yielded the CD8+ and CD4+ T cells, while FACS enriched the TEMRA cells. This CDR3 region has 15 residues. CDR1 and CDR2 from the germline V gene are MNHNS and SASEGT. V shed 3 bases, J shed 3 bases, and the junction held 6 bases outside the gene matches.

The sample consisted of CD8+ T cells from PBMCs. V is TRBV6-1 and J is TRBJ2-7; 9 bases map to TRBD1. The TCR was taken from a human donor with multiple sclerosis. The CDR3 loop is CASSDRTGEYYEQYF. CDR3 bases: TGTGCCAGCAGTGACCGGACAGGGGAATACTACGAGCAGTACTTC.